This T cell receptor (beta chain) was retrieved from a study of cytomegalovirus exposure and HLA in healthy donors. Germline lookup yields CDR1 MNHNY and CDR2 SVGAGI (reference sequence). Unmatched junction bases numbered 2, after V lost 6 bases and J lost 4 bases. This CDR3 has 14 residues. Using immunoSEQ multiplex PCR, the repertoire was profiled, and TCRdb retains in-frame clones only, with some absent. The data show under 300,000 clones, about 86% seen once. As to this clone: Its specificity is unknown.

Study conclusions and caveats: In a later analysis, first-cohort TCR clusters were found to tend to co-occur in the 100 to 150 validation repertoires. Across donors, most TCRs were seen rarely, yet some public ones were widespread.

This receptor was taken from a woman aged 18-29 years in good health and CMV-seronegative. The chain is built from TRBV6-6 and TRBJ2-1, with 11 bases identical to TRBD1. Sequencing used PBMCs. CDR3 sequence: CASRGQGVYNEQFF. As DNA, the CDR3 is TGTGCCAGCAGGGGACAGGGGGTTTACAATGAGCAGTTCTTC.